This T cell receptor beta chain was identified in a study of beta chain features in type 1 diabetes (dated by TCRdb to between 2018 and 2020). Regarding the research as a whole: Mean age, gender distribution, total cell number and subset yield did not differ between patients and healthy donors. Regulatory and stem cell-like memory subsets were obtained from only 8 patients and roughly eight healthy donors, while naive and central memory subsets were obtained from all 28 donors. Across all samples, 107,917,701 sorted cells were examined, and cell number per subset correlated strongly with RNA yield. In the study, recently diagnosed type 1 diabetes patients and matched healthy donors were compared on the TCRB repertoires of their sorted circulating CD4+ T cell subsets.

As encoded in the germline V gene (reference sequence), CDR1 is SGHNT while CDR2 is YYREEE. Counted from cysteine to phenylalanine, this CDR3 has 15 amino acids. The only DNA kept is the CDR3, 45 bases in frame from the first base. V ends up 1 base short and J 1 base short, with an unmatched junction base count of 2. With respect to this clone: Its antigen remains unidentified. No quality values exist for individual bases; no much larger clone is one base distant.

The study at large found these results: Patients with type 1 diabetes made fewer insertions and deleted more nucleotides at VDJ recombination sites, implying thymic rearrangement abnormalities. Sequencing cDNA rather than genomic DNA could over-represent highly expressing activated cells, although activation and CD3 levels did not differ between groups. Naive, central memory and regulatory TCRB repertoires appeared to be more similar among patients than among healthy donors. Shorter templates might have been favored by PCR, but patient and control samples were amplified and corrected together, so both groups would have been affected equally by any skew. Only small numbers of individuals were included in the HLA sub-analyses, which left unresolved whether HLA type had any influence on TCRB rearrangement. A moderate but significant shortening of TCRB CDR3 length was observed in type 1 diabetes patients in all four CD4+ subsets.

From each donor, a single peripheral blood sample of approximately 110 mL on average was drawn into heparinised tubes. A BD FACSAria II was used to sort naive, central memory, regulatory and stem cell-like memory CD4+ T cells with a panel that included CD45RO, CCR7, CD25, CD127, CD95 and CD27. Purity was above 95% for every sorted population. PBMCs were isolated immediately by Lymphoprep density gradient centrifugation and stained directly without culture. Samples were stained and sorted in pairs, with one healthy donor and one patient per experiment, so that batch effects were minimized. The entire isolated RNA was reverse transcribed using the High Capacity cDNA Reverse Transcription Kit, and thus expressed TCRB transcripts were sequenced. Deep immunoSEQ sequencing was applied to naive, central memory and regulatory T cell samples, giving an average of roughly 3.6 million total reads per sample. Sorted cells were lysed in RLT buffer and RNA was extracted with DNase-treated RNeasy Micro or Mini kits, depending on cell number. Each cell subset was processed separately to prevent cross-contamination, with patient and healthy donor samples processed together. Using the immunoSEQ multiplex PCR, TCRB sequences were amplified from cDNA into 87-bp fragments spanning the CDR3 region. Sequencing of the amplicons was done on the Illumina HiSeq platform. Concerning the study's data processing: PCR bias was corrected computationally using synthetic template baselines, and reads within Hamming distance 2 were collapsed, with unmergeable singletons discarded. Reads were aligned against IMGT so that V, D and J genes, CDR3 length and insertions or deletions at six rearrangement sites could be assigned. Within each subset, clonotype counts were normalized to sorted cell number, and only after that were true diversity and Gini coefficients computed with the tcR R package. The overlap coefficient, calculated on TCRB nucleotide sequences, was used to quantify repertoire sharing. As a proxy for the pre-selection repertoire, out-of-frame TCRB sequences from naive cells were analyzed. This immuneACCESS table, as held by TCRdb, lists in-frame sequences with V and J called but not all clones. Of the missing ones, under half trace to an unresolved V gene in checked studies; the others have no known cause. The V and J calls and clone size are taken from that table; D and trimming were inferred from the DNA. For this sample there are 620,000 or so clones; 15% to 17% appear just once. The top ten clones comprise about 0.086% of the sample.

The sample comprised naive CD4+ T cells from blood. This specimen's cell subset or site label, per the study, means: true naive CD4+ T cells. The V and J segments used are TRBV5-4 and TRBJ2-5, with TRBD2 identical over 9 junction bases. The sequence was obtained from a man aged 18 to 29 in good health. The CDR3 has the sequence CASSLTSGPQETQYF. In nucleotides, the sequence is TGTGCCAGCAGCTTGACTAGCGGGCCCCAAGAGACCCAGTACTTC.